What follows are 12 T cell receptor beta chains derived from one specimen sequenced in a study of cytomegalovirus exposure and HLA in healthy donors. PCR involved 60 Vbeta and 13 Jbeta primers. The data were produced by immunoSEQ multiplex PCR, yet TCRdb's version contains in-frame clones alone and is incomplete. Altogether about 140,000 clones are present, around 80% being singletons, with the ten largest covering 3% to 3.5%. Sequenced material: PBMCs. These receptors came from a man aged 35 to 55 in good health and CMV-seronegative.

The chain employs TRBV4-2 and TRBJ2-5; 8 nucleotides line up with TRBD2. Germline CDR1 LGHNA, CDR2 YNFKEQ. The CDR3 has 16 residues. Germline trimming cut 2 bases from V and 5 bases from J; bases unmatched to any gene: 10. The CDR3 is CASSQFDGGAGETQYF. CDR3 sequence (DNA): TGTGCCAGCAGCCAATTCGACGGGGGGGCCGGGGAGACCCAGTACTTC.

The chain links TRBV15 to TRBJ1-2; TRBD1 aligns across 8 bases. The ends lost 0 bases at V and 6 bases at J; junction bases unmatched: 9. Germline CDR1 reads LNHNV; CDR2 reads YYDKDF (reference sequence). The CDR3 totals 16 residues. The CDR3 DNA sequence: TGTGCCACCAGCAGAGATGGCGGCAGGGGGCAAAATGGCTACACCTTC. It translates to CATSRDGGRGQNGYTF.

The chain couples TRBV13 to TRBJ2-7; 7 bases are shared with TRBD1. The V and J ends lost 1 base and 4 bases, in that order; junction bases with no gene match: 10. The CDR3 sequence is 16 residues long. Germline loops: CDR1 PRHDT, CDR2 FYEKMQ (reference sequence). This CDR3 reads CASSLVRTGVSYEQYF. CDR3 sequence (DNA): TGTGCCAGCAGCTTAGTTCGGACAGGAGTATCATACGAGCAGTACTTC. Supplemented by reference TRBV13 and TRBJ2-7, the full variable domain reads AAGVIQSPRHLIKEKRETATLKCYPIPRHDTVYWYQQGPGQDPQFLISFYEKMQSDKGSIPDRFSAQQFSDYHSELNMSSLELGDSALYFCASSLVRTGVSYEQYFGPGTRLTVT.

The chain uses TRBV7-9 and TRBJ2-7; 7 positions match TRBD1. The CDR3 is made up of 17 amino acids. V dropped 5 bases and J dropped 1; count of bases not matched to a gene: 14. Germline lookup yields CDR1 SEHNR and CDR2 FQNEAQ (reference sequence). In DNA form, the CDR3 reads TGTGCCAGCAGCCATATCCCGACAGGGACGGTTTCCTACGAGCAGTACTTC. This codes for CASSHIPTGTVSYEQYF.

In nucleotides, the CDR3 is TGCGCCAGCAGCCCCGGGACAGGGGACAATCAGCCCCAGCATTTT. Amino acids: CASSPGTGDNQPQHF. The chain combines TRBV23-1 with TRBJ1-5; TRBD1 agrees at 10 bases. TRBV23-1 is reported as an ORF; its role is uncertain. V lost 6 bases, J lost 3 bases, and 5 bases stayed unmatched. The CDR3 loop spans 15 amino acids.

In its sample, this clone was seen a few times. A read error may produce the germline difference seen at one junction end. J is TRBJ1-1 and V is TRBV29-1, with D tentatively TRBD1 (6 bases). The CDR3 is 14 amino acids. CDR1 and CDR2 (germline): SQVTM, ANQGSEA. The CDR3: CSVEGGQTYTEAFF. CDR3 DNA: TGCAGCGTCGAAGGCGGACAGACATACACTGAAGCTTTCTTT.

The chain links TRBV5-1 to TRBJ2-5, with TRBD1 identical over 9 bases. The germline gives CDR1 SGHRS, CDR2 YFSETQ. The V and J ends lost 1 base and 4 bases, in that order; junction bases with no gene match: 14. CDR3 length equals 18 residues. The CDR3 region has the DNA TGCGCCAGCAGCTTGCAAGGGGACAGGGCAAAGTCGGGAGAGACCCAGTACTTC. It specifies CASSLQGDRAKSGETQYF.

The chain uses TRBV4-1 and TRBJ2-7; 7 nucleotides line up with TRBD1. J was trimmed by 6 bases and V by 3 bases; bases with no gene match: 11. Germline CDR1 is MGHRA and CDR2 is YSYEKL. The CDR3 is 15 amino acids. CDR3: CASSQVTGSHGEQYF. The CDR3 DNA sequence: TGCGCCAGCAGCCAGGTGACAGGGTCTCATGGCGAGCAGTACTTC.

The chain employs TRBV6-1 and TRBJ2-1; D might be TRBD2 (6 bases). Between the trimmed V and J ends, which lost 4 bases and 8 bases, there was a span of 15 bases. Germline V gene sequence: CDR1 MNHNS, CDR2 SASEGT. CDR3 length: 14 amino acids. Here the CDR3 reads CASSGRGDWDEQFF. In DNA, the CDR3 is TGTGCCAGCAGTGGGAGAGGGGACTGGGATGAGCAGTTCTTC.

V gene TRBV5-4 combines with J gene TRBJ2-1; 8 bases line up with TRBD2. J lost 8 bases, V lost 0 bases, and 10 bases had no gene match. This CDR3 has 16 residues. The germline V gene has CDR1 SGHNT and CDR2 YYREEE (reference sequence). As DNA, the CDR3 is TGTGCCAGCAGCTTGGGGCTGCGGGGGGTCCCCCATGAGCAGTTCTTC. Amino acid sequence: CASSLGLRGVPHEQFF.

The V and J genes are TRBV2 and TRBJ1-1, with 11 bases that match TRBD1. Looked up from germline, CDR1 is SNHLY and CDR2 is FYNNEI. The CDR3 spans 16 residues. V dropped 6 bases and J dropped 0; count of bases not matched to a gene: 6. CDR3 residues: CASRGTGGALNTEAFF. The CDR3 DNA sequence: TGTGCCAGCAGAGGGACAGGGGGAGCCTTGAACACTGAAGCTTTCTTT.

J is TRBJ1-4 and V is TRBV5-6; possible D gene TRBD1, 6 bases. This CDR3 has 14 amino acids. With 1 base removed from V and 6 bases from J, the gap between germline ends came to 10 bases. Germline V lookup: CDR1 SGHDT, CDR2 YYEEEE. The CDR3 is CASSLPGVDEKLFF. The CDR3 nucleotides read TGTGCCAGCAGCTTGCCAGGGGTGGATGAAAAACTGTTTTTT. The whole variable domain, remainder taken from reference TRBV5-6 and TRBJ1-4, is DAGVTQSPTHLIKTRGQQVTLRCSPKSGHDTVSWYQQALGQGPQFIFQYYEEEERQRGNFPDRFSGHQFPNYSSELNVNALLLGDSALYLCASSLPGVDEKLFFGSGTQLSVL.